This T cell receptor (beta chain) stems from a study of blood T cell repertoires in COVID-19. At the level of the study: The analysed material was cDNA or gDNA that came from T cells, B-cell-depleted T cells, or PBMCs.

The Seattle site enrolled patients during active infection and followed them longitudinally. In the authors' workflow: Using reference gene primer amplification, nucleated cell counts were estimated. Generated by immunoSEQ multiplex PCR, the TCRdb table keeps only in-frame clones and is missing some. For V, J and clone size, that table is used; D and trimming come from the DNA. The data show roughly 330,000 clones, 87% seen once. The TCR was taken from a man aged 25-45 years with COVID-19, enrolled during active disease. Sequenced material: peripheral blood.

The CDR3 DNA is TGTGCCAGCAGCCAAGAGACGGGTTCGGGGGGTGAAAAACTGTTTTTT. The encoded protein is CASSQETGSGGEKLFF. V gene TRBV3-1 (or the pseudogene TRBV3-2) combines with J gene TRBJ1-4; maybe TRBD1 (5 bases). The CDR3 loop spans 16 amino acids. The germline CDR1 and CDR2 sequences are LGHDT and YNNKEL (reference sequence). V was pared by 0 bases and J by 7 bases, with 15 bases between.